A selection of T cell receptor beta chains follows, all from one sample in a study of shared clonotypes between healthy human individuals. Generated by immunoSEQ multiplex PCR, the TCRdb table keeps only in-frame clones and is missing some. This table holds around 560,000 clones, 85% to 95% found once. The source material was naive CD8+ T cells sorted from blood. All receptors derive from a woman aged 25 to 39 in good health. CDR3s include the opening cysteine and the closing phenylalanine or tryptophan. A D gene is named only where the DNA matches it firmly. Some rows mark clone size as missing; the rest say once, few, many or name a class of expanded clone.

J gene	V gene	D gene	clone size	CDR3 DNA	CDR3 protein
TRBJ2-3	TRBV27	-	once	TGTGCCAGCAGTTACCATCTGAAAGATACGCAGTATTTT	CASSYHLKDTQYF
TRBJ2-7	TRBV6-1	TRBD2	-	TGTGCCAGCAGGACTAGCGGGCGCTACGAGCAGTACTTC	CASRTSGRYEQYF
TRBJ2-7	TRBV5-4	TRBD2	-	TGTGCCAGCAGCTTCGCGACGGGACTAGGCTACGAGCAGTACTTC	CASSFATGLGYEQYF
TRBJ2-1	TRBV6-4	TRBD2	once	TGTGCCAGCAGTGTAACTAGCGGGGGCTACAATGAGCAGTTCTTC	CASSVTSGGYNEQFF
TRBJ2-2	TRBV7-3	-	-	TGTGCCAGCAGCTTAGTGGGAGGGAACACCGGGGAGCTGTTTTTT	CASSLVGGNTGELFF
TRBJ2-7	TRBV4-1	TRBD2	-	TGCGCCAGCAGCCACGGACTAGCGGGAACTACCTACGAGCAGTACTTC	CASSHGLAGTTYEQYF
TRBJ1-2	TRBV13	-	-	TGTGCCAGCAGCTTAAGGGGAAACTATGGCTACACCTTC	CASSLRGNYGYTF
TRBJ1-3	TRBV28	TRBD1	-	TGTGCCAGCAGGTCATCCCCAGGGGGCAGAAACACCATATATTTT	CASRSSPGGRNTIYF
TRBJ2-4	TRBV5-6	-	-	TGTGCCAGCAGCGCACAAGGTGACATTCAGTACTTC	CASSAQGDIQYF
TRBJ2-7	TRBV20-1	-	-	TGCAGTGCGCACAGGGACGAGCAGTACTTC	CSAHRDEQYF
TRBJ1-5	TRBV28	TRBD1	-	TGTGCCAGCAGTTTTGGGACAGGGGCCTGGGAGGACCAGCATTTT	CASSFGTGAWEDQHF
TRBJ1-3	TRBV19	-	-	TGTGCCAGTAGTCACCCGGAACCATACGAGCCCTCTGGAAACACCATATATTTT	CASSHPEPYEPSGNTIYF
TRBJ2-7	TRBV5-5	-	-	TGTGCCAGCAGCACGGACACTCATCCCAACTACGAGCAGTACTTC	CASSTDTHPNYEQYF
TRBJ1-2	TRBV23-1	TRBD1	-	TGCGCCAGCAGCCCCCGGGACAGCAACTATGGCTACACCTTC	CASSPRDSNYGYTF
TRBJ1-5	TRBV4-1	-	-	TGCGCCAGCAGCCAAGAAGTCAGTGGACTCGGTCAGCCCCAGCATTTT	CASSQEVSGLGQPQHF
TRBJ2-1	TRBV29-1	-	-	TGCAGCGTTGAGGGGGGGCCGGGACAGGCTCACAATGAGCAGTTCTTC	CSVEGGPGQAHNEQFF